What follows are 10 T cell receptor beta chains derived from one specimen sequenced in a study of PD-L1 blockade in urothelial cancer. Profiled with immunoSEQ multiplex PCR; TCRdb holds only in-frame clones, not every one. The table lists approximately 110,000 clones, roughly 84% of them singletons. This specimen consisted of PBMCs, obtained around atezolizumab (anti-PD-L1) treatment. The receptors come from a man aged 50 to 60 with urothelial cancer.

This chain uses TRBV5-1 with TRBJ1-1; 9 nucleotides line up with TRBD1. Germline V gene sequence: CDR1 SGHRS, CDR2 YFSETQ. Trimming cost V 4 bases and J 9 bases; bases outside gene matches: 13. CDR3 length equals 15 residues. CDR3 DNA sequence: TGCGCCAGCAGCAAGTGGACAGGGGTAGGTTTAAAAGCTTTCTTT. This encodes CASSKWTGVGLKAFF.

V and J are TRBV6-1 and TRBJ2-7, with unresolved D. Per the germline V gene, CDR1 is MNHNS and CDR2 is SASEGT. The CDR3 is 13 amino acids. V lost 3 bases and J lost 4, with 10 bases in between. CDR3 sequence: CASSDRPGYEQYF. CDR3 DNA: TGTGCCAGCAGTGACAGACCAGGATACGAGCAGTACTTC.

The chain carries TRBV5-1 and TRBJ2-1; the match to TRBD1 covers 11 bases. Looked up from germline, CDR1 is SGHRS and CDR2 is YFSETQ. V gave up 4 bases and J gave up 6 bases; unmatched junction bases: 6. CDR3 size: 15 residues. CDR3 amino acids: CASSNGQGASNEQFF. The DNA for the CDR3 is TGCGCCAGCAGCAACGGACAGGGGGCTAGCAATGAGCAGTTCTTC.

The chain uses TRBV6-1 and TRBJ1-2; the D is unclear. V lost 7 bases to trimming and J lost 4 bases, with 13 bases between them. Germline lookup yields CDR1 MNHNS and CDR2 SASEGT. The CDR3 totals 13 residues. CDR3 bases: TGTGCCAGCACCGACTGGGAGGGCTATGGCTACACCTTC. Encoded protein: CASTDWEGYGYTF.

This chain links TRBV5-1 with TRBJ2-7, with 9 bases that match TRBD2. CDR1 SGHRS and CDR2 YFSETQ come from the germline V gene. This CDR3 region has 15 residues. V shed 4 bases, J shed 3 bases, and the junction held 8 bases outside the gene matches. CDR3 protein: CASSAGGTDLYEQYF. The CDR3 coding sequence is TGCGCCAGCAGCGCGGGGGGGACAGATCTCTACGAGCAGTACTTC.

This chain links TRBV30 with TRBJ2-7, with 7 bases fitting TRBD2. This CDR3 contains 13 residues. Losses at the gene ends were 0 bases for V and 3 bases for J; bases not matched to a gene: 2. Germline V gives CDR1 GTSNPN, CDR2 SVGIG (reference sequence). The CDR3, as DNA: TGTGCCTGGAGTGTAGGGAGGGGCTACGAGCAGTACTTC. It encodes CAWSVGRGYEQYF.

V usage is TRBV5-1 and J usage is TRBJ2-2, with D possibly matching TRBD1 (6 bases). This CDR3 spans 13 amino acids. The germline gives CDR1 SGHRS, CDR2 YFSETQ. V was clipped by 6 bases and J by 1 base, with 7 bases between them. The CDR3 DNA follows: TGCGCCAGCACGACAGGGAACACCGGGGAGCTGTTTTTT. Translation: CASTTGNTGELFF.

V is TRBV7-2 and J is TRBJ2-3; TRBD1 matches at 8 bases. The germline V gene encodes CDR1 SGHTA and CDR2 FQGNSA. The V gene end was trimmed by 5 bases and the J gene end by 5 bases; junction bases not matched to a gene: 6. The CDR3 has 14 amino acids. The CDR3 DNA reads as TGTGCCAGCAGCCCAGGGACAGGTGGAGATACGCAGTATTTT. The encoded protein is CASSPGTGGDTQYF.

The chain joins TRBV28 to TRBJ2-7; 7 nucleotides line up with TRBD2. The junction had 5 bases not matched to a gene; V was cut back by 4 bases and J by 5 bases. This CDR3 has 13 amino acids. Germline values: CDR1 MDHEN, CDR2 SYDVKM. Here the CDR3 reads CASSSWGGNEQYF. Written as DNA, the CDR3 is TGTGCCAGCAGTTCCTGGGGGGGAAACGAGCAGTACTTC.

DNA for the CDR3: TGTGCCAGCAATACAGGGGGCGGTTCCTACGAGCAGTACTTC. It specifies CASNTGGGSYEQYF. The gene calls are TRBV2 and TRBJ2-7; 9 nucleotides match TRBD1. CDR3 size: 14 residues. The ends lost 7 bases at V and 1 base at J; junction bases unmatched: 5. CDR1 SNHLY and CDR2 FYNNEI come from the germline V gene.